One sample yielded the 20 T cell receptor beta chains listed below, sequenced in a study of CD8 T cells in ankylosing spondylitis (dated by TCRdb to the late 2010s). Libraries came from 5' RACE. Sequencing was performed on an Illumina HiSeq 2500. The public reads were quality trimmed at Q25 with fastp and then assembled into clones with MiXCR by TCRdb, keeping productive beta chains. Records with the same CDR3 protein are collapsed into one entry carrying the most frequent genes and DNA. The sample table lists 150,000 to 200,000 distinct CDR3 sequences, approximately 20% of them with a count of one. The ten top clones hold around 7.6% of the sample. Sequencing input: blood, either unsorted or a sorted T cell fraction (not recorded which). The receptors originated from a male donor with ankylosing spondylitis or in good health (not recorded which).

This clonotype showed up many times. The CDR3 is CASSLGSQDNTEAFF. CDR3 coding DNA: TGCGCCAGCAGCTTGGGCAGCCAGGATAACACTGAAGCTTTCTTT. The chain combines TRBV5-1 with TRBJ1-1, with unresolved D. The germline CDR1 and CDR2 sequences are SGHRS and YFSETQ. CDR3 size: 15 residues. The germline V and J ends were trimmed by 0 bases and 2 bases, with 11 bases remaining between them.

The V gene is TRBV20-1, the J gene TRBJ1-5; no definite D call. CDR1 DFQATT and CDR2 SNEGSKA come from the germline V gene (reference sequence). This CDR3 comprises 13 residues. V gave up 1 base and J gave up 8 bases, with 12 bases separating them. The CDR3 nucleotides read TGCAGTGCTAGAGTGGCCTTGCACGAGCCCCAGCATTTT. Amino acids: CSARVALHEPQHF.

The chain links TRBV5-1 to TRBJ2-4; D unclear. V lost 0 bases and J lost 7, with 8 bases in between. The length of the CDR3 is 13 residues. The germline CDR1 and CDR2 sequences are SGHRS and YFSETQ. CDR3 sequence: CASSLAGPNIQYF. The CDR3 nucleotides are TGCGCCAGCAGCTTGGCCGGTCCGAACATTCAGTACTTC.

The V gene is TRBV29-1, the J gene TRBJ2-3, with TRBD2 matching 8 bases. From germline, CDR1 is SQVTM and CDR2 ANQGSEA. V dropped 7 bases and J dropped 2; count of bases not matched to a gene: 8. The CDR3 is 14 amino acids. Here the CDR3 reads CSAVAGITTDTQYF. CDR3 sequence (DNA): TGCAGCGCGGTAGCGGGGATTACCACAGATACGCAGTATTTT.

This CDR3 reads CASSIPNPNYGYTF. CDR3 nucleotide sequence: TGTGCCAGTAGTATCCCGAATCCTAACTATGGCTACACCTTC. The genes are TRBV19 and TRBJ1-2; D gene uncertain. The CDR3 is made up of 14 amino acids. The V gene lost 3 bases and the J gene lost 0 bases, with 8 bases spanning the gap. Germline V gives CDR1 LNHDA, CDR2 SQIVND (reference sequence).

This clonotype was recorded a few times. The V gene is TRBV5-1, the J gene TRBJ2-2, with TRBD1 matching 7 bases. The germline gives CDR1 SGHRS, CDR2 YFSETQ. V dropped 7 bases and J dropped 6; count of bases not matched to a gene: 15. The CDR3 sequence is 16 residues long. For the CDR3, the DNA is TGCGCCAGCGGCCCACCGACAGGGAAGGGAGCCGGGGAGCTGTTTTTT. Protein sequence: CASGPPTGKGAGELFF.

Note on this clonotype: Just one base apart from a much larger clone, this may be a read error. Lacking the conserved final phenylalanine or tryptophan, this CDR3 likely reflects a read error. The V call is TRBV7-8, the J call TRBJ1-1; D is unresolved. V was shortened by 0 bases and J by 8 bases, with 7 bases between the two germline ends. This CDR3 comprises 12 residues. CDR1 and CDR2 from the germline V gene are SGHVS and FQNEAQ. The CDR3 loop reads CASSLAVREAFL. In DNA, the CDR3 is TGTGCCAGCAGCTTAGCCGTCAGGGAAGCTTTCCTT.

This sequence joins TRBV6-5 and TRBJ2-7; possibly TRBD1 for D (6 bases). CDR3 size: 14 residues. Germline CDR1 and CDR2: MNHEY and SVGAGI. V was pared by 0 bases and J by 2 bases, with 8 bases between. The CDR3 spells CASSYSQGTYEQYF. The DNA for the CDR3 is TGTGCCAGCAGTTACTCGCAGGGGACCTACGAGCAGTACTTC.

The V call is TRBV25-1, the J call TRBJ2-3; unclear D gene. The length of the CDR3 is 14 residues. Trimming cost V 5 bases and J 0 bases, with 9 bases left between them. The V gene's germline CDR1 is MGHDK and CDR2 SYGVNS. CDR3 region: CASSRASSTDTQYF. The CDR3 DNA is TGTGCCAGCAGTCGAGCGAGTAGCACAGATACGCAGTATTTT.

The chain recombines TRBV20-1 with TRBJ2-3, with 8 nucleotides matching TRBD1. Germline assignment: CDR1 DFQATT and CDR2 SNEGSKA (reference sequence). Germline trimming cut 2 bases from V and 2 bases from J; bases unmatched to any gene: 9. This CDR3 comprises 16 residues. The CDR3 protein is CSARRGRQGPTDTQYF. DNA of the CDR3: TGCAGTGCTAGAAGAGGGAGACAGGGGCCCACAGATACGCAGTATTTT.

This sequence joins TRBV27 and TRBJ1-1, with D possibly TRBD1 on 6 matching bases. The CDR3 contains 14 residues. Trimming cost V 0 bases and J 4 bases, with 9 bases left between them. Germline V gene sequence: CDR1 MNHEY, CDR2 SMNVEV (reference sequence). The CDR3 DNA reads as TGTGCCAGCAGTTTATCAGGGGGTGGCACTGAAGCTTTCTTT. Its protein product is CASSLSGGGTEAFF.

This clonotype was seen at least ten times. The V and J genes are TRBV20-1 and TRBJ2-1, with a possible D match to TRBD2 (7 bases). The V gene lost 3 bases and the J gene lost 8 bases, with 17 bases spanning the gap. The CDR3 length is 14 residues. Germline V lookup: CDR1 DFQATT, CDR2 SNEGSKA (reference sequence). CDR3 DNA sequence: TGCAGTGCTAGTACCGATAAGGGGGGGGATGAGCAGTTCTTC. It yields the protein CSASTDKGGDEQFF.

This clonotype was seen many times. The rearrangement joins TRBV10-3 to TRBJ2-2; 8 bases line up with TRBD2. This CDR3 has 14 residues. The V segment lost 5 bases and the J segment 7 bases; nucleotides outside the gene matches: 6. Germline CDR1 is ENHRY and CDR2 is SYGVKD. CDR3 nucleotide sequence: TGTGCCATCAGTCGACTAGCGTGGGACGGGGAGCTGTTTTTT. This sequence encodes CAISRLAWDGELFF.

CDR3 loop: CSVAGTQETQYF. The CDR3 nucleotides are TGCAGCGTAGCGGGGACCCAAGAGACCCAGTACTTC. The chain combines TRBV29-1 with TRBJ2-5; 7 positions agree with TRBD2. In germline, CDR1 is SQVTM, CDR2 ANQGSEA. The CDR3 is 12 residues long. Trimming took 6 bases from V and 1 from J; bases not matched to a gene: 2.

This rearrangement joins TRBV4-1 to TRBJ2-1; TRBD2 agrees at 11 bases. This CDR3 spans 24 amino acids. J lost 0 bases, V lost 1 base, and 23 bases had no gene match. The V gene's germline CDR1 is MGHRA and CDR2 YSYEKL. The CDR3 coding sequence is TGCGCCAGCAGCCAAGTGAGGACCCTTGAGGCTAGCGGGAGGCCACTATACTCCTACAATGAGCAGTTCTTC. This encodes CASSQVRTLEASGRPLYSYNEQFF.

The chain carries TRBV6-2 or TRBV6-3 and TRBJ2-2; D is uncertain. The V gene's germline CDR1 is MNHEY and CDR2 SVGEGT. Trimming stripped 5 bases from V and 6 bases from J, with 7 bases between. The CDR3 is made up of 12 amino acids. CDR3 amino acids: CASSPQAGELFF. The CDR3 DNA sequence: TGTGCCAGCAGTCCCCAAGCCGGGGAGCTGTTTTTT.

CDR3 coding DNA: TGCGCCAGCAGCTTACTCAGGGGGCGAGACACCGGGGAGCTGTTTTTT. This translates into CASSLLRGRDTGELFF. This chain joins TRBV5-1 and TRBJ2-2, with 8 nucleotides matching TRBD1. Trimming removed 2 bases from V and 3 bases from J; junction bases left unmatched: 6. Germline loops: CDR1 SGHRS, CDR2 YFSETQ. This CDR3 has 16 amino acids.

Many counts were recorded for this clonotype. This chain uses TRBV20-1 with TRBJ2-3, with 8 bases aligning to TRBD1. Unmatched junction bases numbered 9, after V lost 3 bases and J lost 1 base. The germline V gene has CDR1 DFQATT and CDR2 SNEGSKA (reference sequence). The CDR3 runs to 16 residues. The CDR3 DNA reads TGCAGTGCTAGTTCCCAGGGGGCCTTGGGCACAGATACGCAGTATTTT. Translating it yields CSASSQGALGTDTQYF.

This clonotype was detected a few times. The chain is built from TRBV3-1 and TRBJ2-7; 11 nucleotides match TRBD1. CDR3 size: 14 residues. The germline V gene has CDR1 LGHDT and CDR2 YNNKEL (reference sequence). After removal of 2 bases from V and 5 bases from J, the junction contained 2 bases not matched to a gene. DNA for the CDR3: TGTGCCAGCAGCCAATTGGACAGGGGGCACGAGCAGTACTTC. Its translation is CASSQLDRGHEQYF.

This clonotype was seen at least ten times. The chain links TRBV5-5 to TRBJ2-1; D is uncertain. Trimming stripped 2 bases from V and 7 bases from J, with 16 bases between. The CDR3 has 15 residues. CDR1 is SGHKS and CDR2 is YYEKEE in the germline V gene (reference sequence). CDR3 loop: CASSFAGPSTNEQFF. The CDR3 DNA reads TGTGCCAGCAGCTTTGCCGGGCCTTCTACTAATGAGCAGTTCTTC. The full variable domain, in which reference TRBV5-5 and TRBJ2-1 provide the parts outside the CDR3, is DAGVTQSPTHLIKTRGQQVTLRCSPISGHKSVSWYQQVLGQGPQFIFQYYEKEERGRGNFPDRFSARQFPNYSSELNVNALLLGDSALYLCASSFAGPSTNEQFFGPGTRLTVL.